This T cell receptor (beta chain) stems from a study of CD4 and CD8 cells across lung adenocarcinoma regions. Germline V CDR1 and CDR2: DFQATT, SNEGSKA (reference sequence). V was pared by 6 bases and J by 4 bases, with 19 bases between. There are 15 residues in the CDR3. TCRdb reanalysed the PCR reads using MiXCR and keeps one entry per CDR3 protein. The sample has 9,500 to 12,000 distinct CDR3 sequences, about 55% seen once; the top ten hold about 20%. Donors had localized lung adenocarcinoma, a non-small cell lung cancer. The TCR originated in a male donor with lung adenocarcinoma. The CD4 and CD8 labels of this study may be unreliable. The chain carries TRBV20-1 and TRBJ2-1, with a possible D match to TRBD2 (5 bases). The sample taken for sequencing was CD4+ T cells from the center of a lung tumor. CDR3 loop: CSATEAQRGYNEQFF. The CDR3 DNA reads TGCAGTGCCACGGAGGCCCAGCGCGGGTACAATGAGCAGTTCTTC.